The 8 T cell receptor beta chains below all came from one sample that was sequenced in a study of beta chain features in type 1 diabetes. The study's findings and limits: In every one of the four CD4+ subsets, TCRB CDR3s were moderately but significantly shorter in Type 1 diabetes patients.

These receptors have no identified antigens. The investigators reverse transcribed all of the isolated RNA, so they sequenced expressed TCRB transcripts. TCRdb's table, derived via immunoSEQ multiplex PCR, lists solely in-frame clones and lacks some. The sample shows around 44,000 clones, 66% of them seen only once. Sequencing used Tregs from blood. These receptors were collected from a woman aged 18-35 years with type 1 diabetes.

This clone was seen just once. J is TRBJ1-2 and V is TRBV18; 8 bases line up with TRBD1. The V gene's germline CDR1 is KGHSH and CDR2 LQKENI. This CDR3 contains 14 residues. V shed 6 bases and J 3 bases; nucleotides not matched to a gene: 6. The CDR3 loop is CASSPTGDYYGYTF. Written as DNA, the CDR3 is TGTGCCAGCTCCCCGACAGGGGACTACTATGGCTACACCTTC.

This chain links TRBV28 with TRBJ2-1; 11 bases are shared with TRBD2. The length of the CDR3 is 16 residues. CDR1 and CDR2 (germline): MDHEN, SYDVKM. Germline trimming cut 4 bases from V and 6 bases from J; bases unmatched to any gene: 8. In nucleotides, the CDR3 is TGTGCCAGCAGTTCCCGACTAGCGGGATTCGGCAATGAGCAGTTCTTC. Protein: CASSSRLAGFGNEQFF.

This clone was seen more than once but under ten times. The rearrangement links TRBV29-1 to TRBJ2-2, with TRBD1 as a possible D gene (6 bases). The CDR3 has 13 residues. Germline V gene sequence: CDR1 SQVTM, CDR2 ANQGSEA. The V end lost 3 bases, the J end lost 5 bases, and 10 bases lay between the germline ends. The CDR3 sequence is CSVDRTATGELFF. For the CDR3, the DNA is TGCAGCGTTGACAGGACAGCGACCGGGGAGCTGTTTTTT.

This clone was seen more than once but under ten times. V and J are TRBV5-5 and TRBJ2-5; TRBD2 matches at 7 bases. Germline CDR1 is SGHKS and CDR2 is YYEKEE (reference sequence). This CDR3 contains 15 residues. Trimming took 0 bases from V and 1 from J; bases not matched to a gene: 3. CDR3 DNA sequence: TGTGCCAGCAGCTTGGGAGCGGGGCCCCAAGAGACCCAGTACTTC. It encodes CASSLGAGPQETQYF.

There are a few counts of this clone. The J gene is TRBJ2-7, the V gene TRBV15; D remains ambiguous. V was pared by 2 bases and J by 5 bases, with 10 bases between. The CDR3 consists of 13 residues. CDR1 is LNHNV, CDR2 YYDKDF, per germline (reference sequence). The CDR3 DNA reads as TGTGCCACCAGCAGAATTTCAGGCAACGAGCAGTACTTC. It is translated as CATSRISGNEQYF.

As DNA, the CDR3 is TGTGCCAGCTCCCCCAGGAGGGACGAAGCTTTCTTT. This translates into CASSPRRDEAFF. J is TRBJ1-1 and V is TRBV18, with D possibly TRBD1 on 5 matching bases. The CDR3 has 12 residues. Trimming left V 6 bases short and J 8 bases short, with 13 bases between. CDR1 is KGHSH and CDR2 is LQKENI in the germline V gene.

This clone was seen only a few times. The chain carries TRBV4-2 and TRBJ2-4, with D possibly TRBD2 on 5 matching bases. Germline CDR1 LGHNA, CDR2 YNFKEQ. The CDR3 is 16 residues long. V was shortened by 0 bases and J by 4 bases, with 13 bases between the two germline ends. For the CDR3, the DNA is TGTGCCAGCAGCCAAGATTTAGGACTTTGGAAAAACATTCAGTACTTC. Amino acids: CASSQDLGLWKNIQYF.

CDR3: CASSSPGGYEQYF. The CDR3 bases are TGCGCCAGCAGCTCCCCGGGTGGCTACGAGCAGTACTTC. The chain links TRBV5-1 to TRBJ2-5; D is unresolved. TRBJ2-7 matches the DNA end more closely, so the J call is doubtful. The CDR3 contains 13 residues. The germline CDR1 and CDR2 sequences are SGHRS and YFSETQ.